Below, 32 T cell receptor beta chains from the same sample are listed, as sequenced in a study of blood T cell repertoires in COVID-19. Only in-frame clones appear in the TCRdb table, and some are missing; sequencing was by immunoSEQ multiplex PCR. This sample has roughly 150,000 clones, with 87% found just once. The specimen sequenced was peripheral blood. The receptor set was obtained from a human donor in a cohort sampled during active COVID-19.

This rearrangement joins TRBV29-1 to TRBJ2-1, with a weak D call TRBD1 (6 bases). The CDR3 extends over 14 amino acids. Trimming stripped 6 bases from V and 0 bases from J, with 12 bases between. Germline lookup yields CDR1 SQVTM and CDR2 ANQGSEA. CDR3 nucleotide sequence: TGCAGCGTCGCCGGGACACCCTCCTACAATGAGCAGTTCTTC. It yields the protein CSVAGTPSYNEQFF.

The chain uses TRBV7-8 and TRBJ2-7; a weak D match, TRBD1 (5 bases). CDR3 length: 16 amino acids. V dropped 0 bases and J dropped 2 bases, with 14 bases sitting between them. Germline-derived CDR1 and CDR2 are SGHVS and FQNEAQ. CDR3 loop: CASSLALAGFTYEQYF. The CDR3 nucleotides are TGTGCCAGCAGCTTAGCGCTCGCAGGGTTTACCTACGAGCAGTACTTC.

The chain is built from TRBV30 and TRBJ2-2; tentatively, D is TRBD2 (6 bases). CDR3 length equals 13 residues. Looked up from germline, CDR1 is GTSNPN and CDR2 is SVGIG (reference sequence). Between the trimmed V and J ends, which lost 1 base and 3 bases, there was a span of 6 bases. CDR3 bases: TGTGCCTGGAGTGCGGGAGACACCGGGGAGCTGTTTTTT. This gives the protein CAWSAGDTGELFF.

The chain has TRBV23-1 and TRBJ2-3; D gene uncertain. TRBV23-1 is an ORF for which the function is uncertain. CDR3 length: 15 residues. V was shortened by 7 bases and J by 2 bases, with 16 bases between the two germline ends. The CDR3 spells CASTPRNSHTDTQYF. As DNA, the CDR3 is TGCGCCAGCACCCCTCGGAACAGCCACACAGATACGCAGTATTTT.

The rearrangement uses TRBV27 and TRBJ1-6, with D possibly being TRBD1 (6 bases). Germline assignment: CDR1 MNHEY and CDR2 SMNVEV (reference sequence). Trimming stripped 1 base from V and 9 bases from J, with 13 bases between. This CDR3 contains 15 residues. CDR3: CASSLWSGGGSPLHF. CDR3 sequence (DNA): TGTGCCAGCAGTTTATGGTCGGGGGGCGGTTCACCCCTCCACTTT.

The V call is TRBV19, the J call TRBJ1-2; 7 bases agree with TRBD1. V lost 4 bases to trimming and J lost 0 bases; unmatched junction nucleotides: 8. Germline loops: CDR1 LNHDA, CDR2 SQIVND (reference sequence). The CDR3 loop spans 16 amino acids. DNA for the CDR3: TGTGCCAGTAGTACCGGACAGGCAACCACTAACTATGGCTACACCTTC. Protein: CASSTGQATTNYGYTF.

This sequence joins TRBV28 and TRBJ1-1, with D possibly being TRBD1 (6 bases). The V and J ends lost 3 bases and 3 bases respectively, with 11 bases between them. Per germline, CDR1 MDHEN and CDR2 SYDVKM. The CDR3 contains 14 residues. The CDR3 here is CASSFGTFDTEAFF. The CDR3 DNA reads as TGTGCCAGCAGTTTTGGGACATTTGACACTGAAGCTTTCTTT.

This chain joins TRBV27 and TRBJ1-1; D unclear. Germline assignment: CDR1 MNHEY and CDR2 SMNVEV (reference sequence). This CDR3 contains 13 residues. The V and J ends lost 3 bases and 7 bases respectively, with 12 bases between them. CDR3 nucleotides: TGTGCCAGCAGTTTTGGAGGTAGCGTTGAAGCTTTCTTT. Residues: CASSFGGSVEAFF.

The CDR3 DNA reads TGTGCCAGCAGCGTTATCAGCACAGATACGCAGTATTTT. Translation: CASSVISTDTQYF. The rearrangement joins TRBV9 to TRBJ2-3; D remains unclear. Germline V lookup: CDR1 SGDLS, CDR2 YYNGEE. The CDR3 is 13 residues long. V was clipped by 2 bases and J by 0 bases, with 4 bases between them.

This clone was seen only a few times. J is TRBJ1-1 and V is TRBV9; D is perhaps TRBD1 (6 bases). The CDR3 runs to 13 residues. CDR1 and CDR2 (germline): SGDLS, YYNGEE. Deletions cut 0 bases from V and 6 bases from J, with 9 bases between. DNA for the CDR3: TGTGCCAGCAGCGTAGGGGACACCCCTGAAGCTTTCTTT. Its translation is CASSVGDTPEAFF. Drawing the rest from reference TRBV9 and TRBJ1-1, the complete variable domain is DSGVTQTPKHLITATGQRVTLRCSPRSGDLSVYWYQQSLDQGLQFLIQYYNGEERAKGNILERFSAQQFPDLHSELNLSSLELGDSALYFCASSVGDTPEAFFGQGTRLTVV.

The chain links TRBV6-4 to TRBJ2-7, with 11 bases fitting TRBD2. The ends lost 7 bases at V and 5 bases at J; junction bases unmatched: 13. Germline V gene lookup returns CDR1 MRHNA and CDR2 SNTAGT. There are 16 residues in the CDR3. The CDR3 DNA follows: TGTGCCAGCAACGTGGAGATAGCGGGAGGGCCTCACGAGCAGTACTTC. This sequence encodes CASNVEIAGGPHEQYF.

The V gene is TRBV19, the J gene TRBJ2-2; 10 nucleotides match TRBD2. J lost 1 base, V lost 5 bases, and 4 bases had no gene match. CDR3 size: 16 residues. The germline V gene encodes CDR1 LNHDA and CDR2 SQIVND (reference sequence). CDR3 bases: TGTGCCAGTAGTCTTCGACTAGCGGGGAACACCGGGGAGCTGTTTTTT. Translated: CASSLRLAGNTGELFF.

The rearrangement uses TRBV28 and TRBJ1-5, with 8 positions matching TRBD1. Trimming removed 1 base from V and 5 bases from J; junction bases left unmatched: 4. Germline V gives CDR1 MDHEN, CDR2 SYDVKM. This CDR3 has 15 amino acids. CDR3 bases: TGTGCCAGCAGTTTATTGACAGGGGCTTATCAGCCCCAGCATTTT. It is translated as CASSLLTGAYQPQHF.

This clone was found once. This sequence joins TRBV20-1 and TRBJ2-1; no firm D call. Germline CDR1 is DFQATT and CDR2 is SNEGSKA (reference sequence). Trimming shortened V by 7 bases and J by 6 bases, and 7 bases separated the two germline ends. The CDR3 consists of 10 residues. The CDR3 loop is CSVVGNEQFF. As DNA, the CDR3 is TGCAGTGTCGTCGGCAATGAGCAGTTCTTC.

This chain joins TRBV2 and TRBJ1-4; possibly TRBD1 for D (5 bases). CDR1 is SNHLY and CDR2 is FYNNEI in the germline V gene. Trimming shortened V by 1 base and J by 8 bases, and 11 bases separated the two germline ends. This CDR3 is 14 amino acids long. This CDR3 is CASSEGQGMEKLFF. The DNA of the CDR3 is TGTGCCAGCAGTGAAGGGCAGGGAATGGAAAAACTGTTTTTT.

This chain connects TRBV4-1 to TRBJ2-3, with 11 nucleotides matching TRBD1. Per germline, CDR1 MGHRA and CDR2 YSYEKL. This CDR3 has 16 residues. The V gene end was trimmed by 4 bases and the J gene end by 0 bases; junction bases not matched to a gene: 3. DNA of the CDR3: TGCGCCAGCAGCCTTCGGGACAGGGGGAGCACAGATACGCAGTATTTT. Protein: CASSLRDRGSTDTQYF.

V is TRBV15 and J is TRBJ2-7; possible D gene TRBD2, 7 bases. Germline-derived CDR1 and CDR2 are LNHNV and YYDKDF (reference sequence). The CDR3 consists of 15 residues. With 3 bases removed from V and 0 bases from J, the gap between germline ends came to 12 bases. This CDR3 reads CATSRTGGPSYEQYF. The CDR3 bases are TGTGCCACCAGCAGGACCGGGGGGCCCTCCTACGAGCAGTACTTC.

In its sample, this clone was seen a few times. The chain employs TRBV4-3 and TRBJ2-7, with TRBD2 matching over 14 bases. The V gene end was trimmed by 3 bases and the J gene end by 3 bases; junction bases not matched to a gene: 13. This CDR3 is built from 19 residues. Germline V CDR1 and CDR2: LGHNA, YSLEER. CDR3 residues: CASSQRTGTSGGGLYEQYF. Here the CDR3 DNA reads TGCGCCAGCAGCCAGCGAACCGGGACTAGCGGGGGAGGACTCTACGAGCAGTACTTC.

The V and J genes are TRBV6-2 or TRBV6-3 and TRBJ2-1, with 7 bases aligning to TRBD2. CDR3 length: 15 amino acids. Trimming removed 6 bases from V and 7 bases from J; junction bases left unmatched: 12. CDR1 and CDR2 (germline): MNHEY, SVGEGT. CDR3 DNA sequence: TGTGCCAGCAGCCCCGGACTAGTCGAGGAGAATGAGCAGTTCTTC. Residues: CASSPGLVEENEQFF.

This CDR3 is CASSFGTSGITDTQYF. The DNA of the CDR3 is TGTGCCAGCAGCTTCGGGACTAGCGGGATAACAGATACGCAGTATTTT. J is TRBJ2-3 and V is TRBV11-3; 13 bases align to TRBD2. V shed 3 bases, J shed 3 bases, and the junction held 3 bases outside the gene matches. The germline V gene encodes CDR1 SGHNT and CDR2 YENEEA. The CDR3 consists of 16 residues.

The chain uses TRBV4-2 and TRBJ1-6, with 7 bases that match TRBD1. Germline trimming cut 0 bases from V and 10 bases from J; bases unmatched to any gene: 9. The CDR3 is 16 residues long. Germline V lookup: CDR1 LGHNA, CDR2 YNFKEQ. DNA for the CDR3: TGTGCCAGCAGCCAAGATCGAGGGGGCATCTCCTCACCCCTCCACTTT. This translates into CASSQDRGGISSPLHF.

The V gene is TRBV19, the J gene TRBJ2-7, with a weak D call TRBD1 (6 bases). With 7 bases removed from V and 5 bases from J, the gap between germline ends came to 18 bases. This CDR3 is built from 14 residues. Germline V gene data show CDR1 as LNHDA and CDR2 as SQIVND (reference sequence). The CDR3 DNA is TGTGCCAGTAATGAAGAACAGGGCAAGGACGAGCAGTACTTC. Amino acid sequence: CASNEEQGKDEQYF.

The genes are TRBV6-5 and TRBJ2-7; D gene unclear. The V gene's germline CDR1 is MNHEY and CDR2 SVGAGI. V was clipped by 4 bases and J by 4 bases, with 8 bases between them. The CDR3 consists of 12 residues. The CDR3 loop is CASSLDLYEQYF. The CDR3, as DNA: TGTGCCAGCAGTTTAGACTTGTACGAGCAGTACTTC.

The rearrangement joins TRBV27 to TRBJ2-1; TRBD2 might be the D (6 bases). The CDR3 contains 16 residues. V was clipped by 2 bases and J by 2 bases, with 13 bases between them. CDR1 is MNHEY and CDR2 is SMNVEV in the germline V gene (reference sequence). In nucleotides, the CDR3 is TGTGCCAGCAGTTTAAATCTAGGAGGGACCTACAATGAGCAGTTCTTC. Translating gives CASSLNLGGTYNEQFF.

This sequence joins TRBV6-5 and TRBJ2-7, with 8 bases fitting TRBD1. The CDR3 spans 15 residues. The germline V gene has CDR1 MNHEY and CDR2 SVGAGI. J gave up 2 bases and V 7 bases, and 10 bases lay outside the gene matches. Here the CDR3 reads CASKPGGWETYEQYF. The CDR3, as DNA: TGTGCCAGCAAGCCAGGGGGCTGGGAAACCTACGAGCAGTACTTC.

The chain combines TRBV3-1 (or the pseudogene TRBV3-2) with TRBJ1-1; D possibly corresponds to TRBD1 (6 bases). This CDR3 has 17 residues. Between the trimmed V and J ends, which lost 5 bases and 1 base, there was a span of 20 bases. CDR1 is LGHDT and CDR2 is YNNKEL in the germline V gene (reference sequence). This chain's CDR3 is CASSALRQDSQNTEAFF. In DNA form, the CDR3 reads TGTGCCAGCAGCGCCCTACGCCAGGACAGCCAGAACACTGAAGCTTTCTTT.

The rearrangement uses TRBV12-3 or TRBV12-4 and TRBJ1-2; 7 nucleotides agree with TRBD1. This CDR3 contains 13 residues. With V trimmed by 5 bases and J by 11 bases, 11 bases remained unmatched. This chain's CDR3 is CASSTGAGKGYTF. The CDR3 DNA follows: TGTGCCAGCAGTACAGGGGCGGGGAAGGGTTACACCTTC.

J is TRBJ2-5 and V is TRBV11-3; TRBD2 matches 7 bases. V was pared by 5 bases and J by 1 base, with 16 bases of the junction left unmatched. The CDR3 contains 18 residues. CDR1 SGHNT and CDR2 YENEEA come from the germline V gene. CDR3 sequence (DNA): TGTGCCAGCAGCCTCATCGGGGGACTAACGGGTTCCCAAGAGACCCAGTACTTC. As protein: CASSLIGGLTGSQETQYF.

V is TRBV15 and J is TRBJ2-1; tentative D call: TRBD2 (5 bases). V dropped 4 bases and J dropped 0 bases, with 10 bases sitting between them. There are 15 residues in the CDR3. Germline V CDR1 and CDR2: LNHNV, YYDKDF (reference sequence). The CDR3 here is CATSKARGSYNEQFF. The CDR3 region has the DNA TGTGCCACCAGCAAGGCCCGGGGCTCCTACAATGAGCAGTTCTTC.

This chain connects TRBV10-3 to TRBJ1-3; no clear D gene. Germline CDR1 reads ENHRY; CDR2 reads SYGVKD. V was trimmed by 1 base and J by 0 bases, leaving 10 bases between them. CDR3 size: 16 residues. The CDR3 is CAISEYSPGSGNTIYF. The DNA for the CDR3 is TGTGCCATCAGTGAGTACTCTCCCGGCTCTGGAAACACCATATATTTT.

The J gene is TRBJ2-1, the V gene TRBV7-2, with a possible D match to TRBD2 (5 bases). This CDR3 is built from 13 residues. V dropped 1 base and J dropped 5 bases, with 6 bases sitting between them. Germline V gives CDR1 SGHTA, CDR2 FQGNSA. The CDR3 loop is CASSLVLDNEQFF. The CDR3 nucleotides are TGTGCCAGCAGCTTAGTACTAGACAATGAGCAGTTCTTC.

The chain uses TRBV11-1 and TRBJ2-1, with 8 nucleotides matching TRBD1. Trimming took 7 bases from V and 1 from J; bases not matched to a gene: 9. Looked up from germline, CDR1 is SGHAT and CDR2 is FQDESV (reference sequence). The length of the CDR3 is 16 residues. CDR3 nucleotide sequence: TGTGCCAGCACGACGGGTGGGACAGGTTCCTACAATGAGCAGTTCTTC. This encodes CASTTGGTGSYNEQFF.